The 32 T cell receptor beta chains below all came from one sample that was sequenced in a study of CD8 T cells in ankylosing spondylitis. MiXCR, applied by TCRdb to the 5' RACE reads, yields one record per CDR3 protein. In the table there are fewer than 500,000 distinct CDR3 sequences, 26% of which are singletons. These receptors are not linked to any known antigen. General observations from the study: Roughly eight highly homologous variants made up a TCR beta motif that seemed to typify ankylosing spondylitis blood.

Source material: blood, either unsorted or a sorted T cell fraction (not recorded which). The receptors were sampled from a male donor with ankylosing spondylitis.

This clonotype was recorded a few times. The V gene is TRBV4-1, the J gene TRBJ2-2; D possibly corresponds to TRBD2 (5 bases). Per germline, CDR1 MGHRA and CDR2 YSYEKL. Trimming pared 2 bases from V and 1 base from J, leaving 20 bases between. The CDR3 extends over 19 amino acids. The CDR3 is CASSQLLGDRLLNTGELFF. CDR3 sequence (DNA): TGCGCCAGCAGCCAACTTTTGGGTGACCGACTACTGAACACCGGGGAGCTGTTTTTT.

The chain carries TRBV20-1 and TRBJ2-1; unclear D gene. There are 14 residues in the CDR3. In germline, CDR1 is DFQATT, CDR2 SNEGSKA (reference sequence). The V end lost 6 bases, the J end lost 6 bases, and 18 bases lay between the germline ends. The CDR3, as DNA: TGCAGTGCGCTTGGGGTGCCTAAGTTCAATGAGCAGTTCTTC. Encoded protein: CSALGVPKFNEQFF.

This clonotype was counted a few times. The chain recombines TRBV10-3 with TRBJ2-7; 11 bases are shared with TRBD2. The CDR3 loop spans 16 amino acids. Looked up from germline, CDR1 is ENHRY and CDR2 is SYGVKD. The trim removed 0 bases at V and 2 bases at J, leaving 3 bases unmatched. CDR3: CAISESRLAGTYEQYV. The CDR3 region has the DNA TGTGCCATCAGTGAGTCAAGACTAGCGGGAACCTACGAGCAGTACGTC.

This clonotype was observed a handful of times. The J gene is TRBJ2-3, the V gene TRBV5-1; unclear D gene. This CDR3 spans 16 amino acids. V was pared by 0 bases and J by 1 base, with 12 bases between. Germline V CDR1 and CDR2: SGHRS, YFSETQ. CDR3 sequence: CASSLVGRPGTDTQYF. CDR3 nucleotide sequence: TGCGCCAGCAGCTTGGTTGGCAGACCTGGCACAGATACGCAGTATTTT. Supplemented by reference TRBV5-1 and TRBJ2-3, the full variable domain reads KAGVTQTPRYLIKTRGQQVTLSCSPISGHRSVSWYQQTPGQGLQFLFEYFSETQRNKGNFPGRFSGRQFSNSRSEMNVSTLELGDSALYLCASSLVGRPGTDTQYFGPGTRLTVL.

V gene TRBV19 combines with J gene TRBJ1-1, with a tentative D call TRBD1 (6 bases). In germline, CDR1 is LNHDA, CDR2 SQIVND (reference sequence). The V end was cut by 5 bases, the J end by 5 bases, with 12 bases between. CDR3 length: 13 amino acids. The CDR3 coding sequence is TGTGCCAGTAGTGGGACACAGGGAACTGAAGCTTTCTTT. Translating gives CASSGTQGTEAFF.

This clonotype appeared many times. The chain is built from TRBV20-1 and TRBJ2-5, with a weak D call TRBD2 (6 bases). CDR3 length: 15 residues. The V gene lost 6 bases and the J gene lost 1 base, with 18 bases spanning the gap. In germline, CDR1 is DFQATT, CDR2 SNEGSKA (reference sequence). CDR3 DNA: TGCAGTGCCCCCCCGGGTGGGAGGATCCAAGAGACCCAGTACTTC. Protein sequence: CSAPPGGRIQETQYF.

This clonotype was counted only a few times. The rearrangement links TRBV20-1 to TRBJ2-3, with D tentatively TRBD2 (5 bases). Germline V CDR1 and CDR2: DFQATT, SNEGSKA (reference sequence). This CDR3 has 14 residues. V was clipped by 6 bases and J by 1 base, with 14 bases between them. CDR3 amino acids: CSAGSAVGTDTQYF. CDR3 bases: TGCAGTGCGGGGAGCGCGGTAGGCACAGATACGCAGTATTTT.

V is TRBV14 and J is TRBJ2-5; D is perhaps TRBD1 (6 bases). Germline CDR1 and CDR2: SGHDN and FVKESK. Trimming took 1 base from V and 9 from J, leaving 18 bases between them. This CDR3 has 15 amino acids. The CDR3 protein is CASSQGKGQSGAQYF. For the CDR3, the DNA is TGTGCCAGCAGCCAAGGAAAAGGACAGTCCGGGGCCCAGTACTTC.

The chain combines TRBV29-1 with TRBJ2-1; the match to TRBD2 covers 14 bases. The germline gives CDR1 SQVTM, CDR2 ANQGSEA. Trimming removed 8 bases from V and 0 bases from J; junction bases left unmatched: 9. This CDR3 comprises 17 residues. The CDR3 nucleotides are TGCAGCACTCGGACTAGCGGGAGGCCGAGCTCCTACAATGAGCAGTTCTTC. As protein: CSTRTSGRPSSYNEQFF.

This clonotype was seen a few times. V is TRBV5-1 and J is TRBJ2-7; D is possibly TRBD1 (5 bases). The CDR3 covers 14 residues. Deletions cut 1 base from V and 6 bases from J, with 14 bases between. Germline V CDR1 and CDR2: SGHRS, YFSETQ. The CDR3 DNA is TGCGCCAGCAGCTTGAGAGCAGGGTTAGGCGAGCAGTACGTC. This codes for CASSLRAGLGEQYV.

The chain couples TRBV20-1 to TRBJ2-3; D is perhaps TRBD2 (6 bases). The CDR3 consists of 14 residues. V was shortened by 3 bases and J by 6 bases, with 16 bases between the two germline ends. Germline-derived CDR1 and CDR2 are DFQATT and SNEGSKA (reference sequence). The CDR3 spells CSAREGGVMDTQYF. DNA of the CDR3: TGCAGTGCTAGGGAAGGAGGGGTAATGGATACGCAGTATTTT.

The chain joins TRBV20-1 to TRBJ2-1; 8 bases match TRBD2. The CDR3 spans 16 residues. The V gene's germline CDR1 is DFQATT and CDR2 SNEGSKA (reference sequence). J was trimmed by 4 bases and V by 6 bases; bases with no gene match: 14. The CDR3 DNA reads as TGCAGTGCCGGGGGGGGCTCCTGGGGAACTTACAATGAGCAGTTCTTC. As protein: CSAGGGSWGTYNEQFF.

This clonotype occurred a few times. The genes are TRBV15 and TRBJ1-6; a weak D match, TRBD1 (6 bases). CDR3 size: 16 residues. Germline values: CDR1 LNHNV, CDR2 YYDKDF (reference sequence). V was clipped by 3 bases and J by 4 bases, with 13 bases between them. CDR3 residues: CATSRGGGTYNSPLHF. The CDR3 region has the DNA TGTGCCACCAGCAGGGGTGGGGGCACATATAATTCACCCCTCCACTTT.

This chain links TRBV12-3 or TRBV12-4 with TRBJ1-5, with D unclear. The CDR3 sequence is 14 residues long. V lost 1 base and J lost 9, with 13 bases in between. CDR3 DNA: TGTGCCAGCAGTTTAGGCCAGGCTCGGTGGCCCCAGCATTTT. It yields the protein CASSLGQARWPQHF.

The sample holds a few counts of this clonotype. The V and J genes are TRBV3-1 and TRBJ2-2; no clear D. Between the trimmed V and J ends, which lost 1 base and 4 bases, there was a span of 7 bases. The CDR3 length is 14 residues. Germline CDR1 reads LGHDT; CDR2 reads YNNKEL (reference sequence). The CDR3 loop reads CASSQASLTGELFF. Here the CDR3 DNA reads TGTGCCAGCAGCCAAGCAAGCCTCACCGGGGAGCTGTTTTTT.

This clonotype has more than one count but fewer than ten. This rearrangement joins TRBV12-3 or TRBV12-4 to TRBJ2-5; maybe TRBD2 (6 bases). The CDR3 sequence is 14 residues long. Trimming left V 5 bases short and J 4 bases short, with 14 bases between. CDR3 DNA sequence: TGTGCCAGCAGTAATAGGGGAGGCGGAGAGACCCAGTACTTC. Translating gives CASSNRGGGETQYF.

V and J are TRBV20-1 and TRBJ2-7; 12 bases map to TRBD2. The V gene end was trimmed by 6 bases and the J gene end by 0 bases; junction bases not matched to a gene: 3. The CDR3 is 14 residues long. Germline-derived CDR1 and CDR2 are DFQATT and SNEGSKA (reference sequence). CDR3 region: CSAQTSGSSYEQYF. DNA for the CDR3: TGCAGTGCCCAGACTAGCGGGAGCTCCTACGAGCAGTACTTC.

V and J are TRBV4-2 and TRBJ2-1; D gene unclear. The CDR3 loop spans 16 amino acids. Per germline, CDR1 LGHNA and CDR2 YNFKEQ. Between the trimmed V and J ends, which lost 2 bases and 2 bases, there was a span of 13 bases. CDR3 in DNA: TGTGCCAGCAGCCAACATCCCGGCCTTACCTACAATGAGCAGTTCTTC. Protein sequence: CASSQHPGLTYNEQFF.

This clonotype was seen more than once but under ten times. This chain connects TRBV6-5 to TRBJ1-1; 7 bases map to TRBD1. Trimming cost V 8 bases and J 1 base; bases outside gene matches: 1. The germline CDR1 and CDR2 sequences are MNHEY and SVGAGI. This CDR3 has 12 amino acids. The CDR3 DNA is TGTGCCAGCTACAGGGGGAACACTGAAGCTTTCTTT. Translating gives CASYRGNTEAFF.

This clonotype has more than one count but fewer than ten. This rearrangement joins TRBV27 to TRBJ2-2; D unclear. V was trimmed by 6 bases and J by 3 bases, leaving 8 bases between them. Germline V gene sequence: CDR1 MNHEY, CDR2 SMNVEV (reference sequence). The CDR3 loop spans 13 amino acids. The CDR3 region is CASSRHYTGELFF. CDR3 in DNA: TGTGCCAGCAGCAGGCACTACACCGGGGAGCTGTTTTTT.

Note on this clonotype: Without the conserved terminal phenylalanine or tryptophan, this CDR3 likely stems from a read error. The chain uses TRBV4-2 and TRBJ1-5; D is ambiguous. The ends were cut back, 0 bases at V and 0 bases at J, with 9 bases in the middle. The CDR3 runs 16 residues. CDR1 and CDR2 (germline): LGHNA, YNFKEQ. CDR3 nucleotides: TGTGCCAGCAGCCAAGAAAGAGTTAATAGCAATCAGCCCCAGCATTCT. This encodes CASSQERVNSNQPQHS.

The chain combines TRBV20-1 with TRBJ2-5, with 11 bases fitting TRBD2. Germline V gene lookup returns CDR1 DFQATT and CDR2 SNEGSKA (reference sequence). This CDR3 is built from 14 residues. V trimming: 5 bases; J trimming: 2 bases; junction bases outside the gene matches: 4. The CDR3 sequence is CSAPGTSGQETQYF. The CDR3 nucleotides read TGCAGTGCTCCAGGGACTAGCGGACAAGAGACCCAGTACTTC.

The chain carries TRBV7-9 and TRBJ2-7; D remains ambiguous. The CDR3 covers 13 residues. With 3 bases removed from V and 0 bases from J, the gap between germline ends came to 6 bases. The germline V gene has CDR1 SEHNR and CDR2 FQNEAQ (reference sequence). The CDR3 here is CASSFGNSYEQYF. The DNA for the CDR3 is TGTGCCAGCAGCTTCGGAAACTCCTACGAGCAGTACTTC.

This clonotype was counted between two and nine times. The genes are TRBV6-1 and TRBJ2-7; the D gene is possibly TRBD2 (6 bases). In germline, CDR1 is MNHNS, CDR2 SASEGT. V lost 7 bases and J 4 bases, leaving 17 bases between the germline ends. CDR3 length equals 14 residues. The CDR3 nucleotides are TGTGCCAGCACCGAAGGAGGGGAAGTGTACGAGCAGTACGTC. Its translation is CASTEGGEVYEQYV.

The chain joins TRBV20-1 to TRBJ2-7; 13 bases are shared with TRBD2. This CDR3 is 14 amino acids long. V gave up 3 bases and J gave up 4 bases; unmatched junction bases: 3. Germline CDR1 DFQATT, CDR2 SNEGSKA (reference sequence). The CDR3 DNA follows: TGCAGTGCTAGCAAACTAGCGGGAGGGTACGAGCAGTACGTC. It encodes CSASKLAGGYEQYV.

This clonotype was counted a few times. This rearrangement joins TRBV20-1 to TRBJ1-4, with D tentatively TRBD1 (5 bases). Trimming took 8 bases from V and 5 from J, leaving 15 bases between them. Per the germline V gene, CDR1 is DFQATT and CDR2 is SNEGSKA (reference sequence). The CDR3 sequence is 13 residues long. CDR3: CSSSRGSNEKLFF. The DNA for the CDR3 is TGCAGTTCGAGTCGGGGGTCAAATGAAAAACTGTTTTTT.

The gene calls are TRBV4-2 and TRBJ1-4; D possibly corresponds to TRBD1 (5 bases). CDR1 and CDR2 (germline): LGHNA, YNFKEQ. CDR3 size: 19 residues. Trimming pared 4 bases from V and 2 bases from J, leaving 23 bases between. The CDR3: CASSRQQQRAGNTNEKLFF. The CDR3 DNA reads TGTGCCAGCAGCCGCCAGCAACAACGGGCAGGGAACACTAATGAAAAACTGTTTTTT.

The chain couples TRBV5-1 to TRBJ2-1; maybe TRBD2 (5 bases). The CDR3 loop spans 15 amino acids. V gave up 1 base and J gave up 6 bases, with 14 bases separating them. Germline V gene sequence: CDR1 SGHRS, CDR2 YFSETQ. CDR3 in DNA: TGCGCCAGCAGCTTGTCACTAGATAGGATCAATGAGCAGTTCTTC. Translating it yields CASSLSLDRINEQFF.

The chain couples TRBV5-1 to TRBJ2-3; D gene uncertain. CDR3 length: 14 amino acids. CDR1 and CDR2 (germline): SGHRS, YFSETQ. V lost 3 bases to trimming and J lost 0 bases, with 8 bases between them. As DNA, the CDR3 is TGCGCCAGCAGCTCCGGCCCGAGCACAGATACGCAGTATTTT. Its translation: CASSSGPSTDTQYF.

The chain links TRBV5-1 to TRBJ2-1, with D maybe TRBD1 (6 bases). Trimming took off 0 bases at V and 14 bases at J, with 18 bases between the two ends. The germline V gene encodes CDR1 SGHRS and CDR2 YFSETQ. This CDR3 region has 14 residues. CDR3 loop: CASSLGGLGDEEFF. DNA for the CDR3: TGCGCCAGCAGCTTGGGGGGGCTGGGAGACGAGGAGTTCTTC.

The table lists this clonotype with a few counts. J is TRBJ2-1 and V is TRBV11-2; 8 bases map to TRBD1. CDR1 is SGHAT and CDR2 is FQNNGV in the germline V gene. The CDR3 is 14 residues long. Unmatched junction bases numbered 4, after V lost 4 bases and J lost 5 bases. The CDR3 protein is CASSSDRVNNEQFF. CDR3 DNA: TGTGCCAGCAGCTCGGACAGGGTTAACAATGAGCAGTTCTTC. The variable domain in full, completed from reference TRBV11-2 and TRBJ2-1, reads EAGVAQSPRYKIIEKRQSVAFWCNPISGHATLYWYQQILGQGPKLLIQFQNNGVVDDSQLPKDRFSAERLKGVDSTLKIQPAKLEDSAVYLCASSSDRVNNEQFFGPGTRLTVL.

The V call is TRBV12-3 or TRBV12-4, the J call TRBJ2-2, with 7 bases that match TRBD1. This CDR3 is 14 amino acids long. After removal of 8 bases from V and 7 bases from J, the junction contained 10 bases not matched to a gene. The CDR3 DNA follows: TGTGCCAGCTGCGCAGGGGGAGCGGTCGGGGAGCTGTTTTTT. This translates into CASCAGGAVGELFF.